Following are 27 T cell receptor beta chains from one sample sequenced in a study of blood T cell repertoires in COVID-19. Using immunoSEQ multiplex PCR, the repertoire was profiled, and TCRdb retains in-frame clones only, with some absent. The top ten hold roughly 4% of the sample, which has under 200,000 clones, about nine tenths seen once. Sequenced material: peripheral blood. All receptors come from a woman in her 70s with acute or convalescent COVID-19.

This chain joins TRBV7-9 and TRBJ1-6, with D uncertain. This CDR3 region has 14 residues. From germline, CDR1 is SEHNR and CDR2 FQNEAQ (reference sequence). V lost 5 bases to trimming and J lost 6 bases, with 11 bases between them. The CDR3 sequence: CASSTETFNSPLHF. CDR3 DNA: TGTGCCAGCAGCACAGAGACCTTTAATTCACCCCTCCACTTT.

Comment on this clone: At one end, the junction sequence differs from germline, possibly due to a read error. The chain couples TRBV24-1 to TRBJ2-7, with TRBD1 as a possible D gene (5 bases). Germline V gene sequence: CDR1 KGHDR, CDR2 SFDVKD. The CDR3 length is 13 residues. CDR3 in DNA: TGTGCCACCAGTGATTTGGCAGGGTACGGGCAGTACTTC. Protein: CATSDLAGYGQYF.

This clone was counted between two and nine times. This CDR3 reads CASSSQGARAEAFF. The DNA for the CDR3 is TGTGCCAGCAGCTCACAGGGGGCGCGGGCTGAAGCTTTCTTT. The V call is TRBV5-4, the J call TRBJ1-1; TRBD1 aligns across 9 bases. J was trimmed by 6 bases and V by 3 bases; bases with no gene match: 6. The CDR3 consists of 14 residues. The germline gives CDR1 SGHNT, CDR2 YYREEE (reference sequence).

The rearrangement joins TRBV30 to TRBJ1-4, with 8 bases lining up with TRBD1. Germline loops: CDR1 GTSNPN, CDR2 SVGIG (reference sequence). CDR3 length: 18 amino acids. The ends lost 5 bases at V and 8 bases at J; junction bases unmatched: 22. For the CDR3, the DNA is TGTGCCTGGTTCTCCCCGGGGATGGACAGGGCAACACTCGAAAAACTGTTTTTT. It codes for CAWFSPGMDRATLEKLFF. The variable domain in full, completed from reference TRBV30 and TRBJ1-4, reads SQTIHQWPATLVQPVGSPLSLECTVEGTSNPNLYWYRQAAGRGLQLLFYSVGIGQISSEVPQNLSASRPQDRQFILSSKKLLLSDSGFYLCAWFSPGMDRATLEKLFFGSGTQLSVL.

The V and J genes are TRBV2 and TRBJ1-2; D uncertain. This CDR3 has 12 amino acids. V was shortened by 7 bases and J by 8 bases, with 14 bases between the two germline ends. Germline CDR1 SNHLY, CDR2 FYNNEI. The CDR3 region has the DNA TGTGCCAGCACTGGGGAGTTAGGAGGCTACACCTTC. It codes for CASTGELGGYTF.

Comments on this clone: This CDR3 is also generated by other DNA sequences in the sample. The chain recombines TRBV27 with TRBJ2-7; 11 nucleotides line up with TRBD2. The germline gives CDR1 MNHEY, CDR2 SMNVEV (reference sequence). Trimming at V came to 4 bases and at J to 3 bases, leaving 2 bases not matched to a gene. The CDR3 runs 14 residues. CDR3 bases: TGTGCCAGCAGTTACGGGACTAGCGGCTACGAGCAGTACTTC. Translating gives CASSYGTSGYEQYF.

The chain combines TRBV5-1 with TRBJ2-3; 13 nucleotides align to TRBD2. Germline trimming cut 4 bases from V and 6 bases from J; bases unmatched to any gene: 5. The CDR3 totals 15 residues. Germline lookup yields CDR1 SGHRS and CDR2 YFSETQ. CDR3 sequence: CASSPGLAGADTQYF. In DNA, the CDR3 is TGCGCCAGCAGCCCTGGACTAGCGGGAGCGGATACGCAGTATTTT.

This chain links TRBV11-2 with TRBJ2-5, with 8 bases identical to TRBD2. The CDR3 covers 14 residues. Germline CDR1 reads SGHAT; CDR2 reads FQNNGV. V shed 4 bases, J shed 4 bases, and the junction held 5 bases outside the gene matches. CDR3 nucleotides: TGTGCCAGCAGCTCGACTAGCGCGATAGAGACCCAGTACTTC. This gives the protein CASSSTSAIETQYF.

The rearrangement links TRBV12-5 to TRBJ2-1; possible D gene TRBD2, 6 bases. This CDR3 has 15 amino acids. Trimming removed 6 bases at V and 5 bases at J, with 17 bases between. Germline V gene sequence: CDR1 LGHNT, CDR2 FRNRAP. CDR3 loop: CASGADYYANNEQFF. DNA of the CDR3: TGTGCTAGTGGGGCGGACTATTACGCTAACAATGAGCAGTTCTTC.

For the CDR3, the DNA is TGTGCCAGCAGCCAAACAGCAAACTATAATTCACCCCTCCACTTT. Translated: CASSQTANYNSPLHF. The J gene is TRBJ1-6, the V gene TRBV7-9; D remains ambiguous. The germline V gene encodes CDR1 SEHNR and CDR2 FQNEAQ (reference sequence). The germline V and J ends were trimmed by 5 bases and 3 bases, with 11 bases remaining between them. The CDR3 is 15 amino acids. The full variable domain, completed using reference TRBV7-9 and TRBJ1-6, is DTGVSQNPRHKITKRGQNVTFRCDPISEHNRLYWYRQTLGQGPEFLTYFQNEAQLEKSRLLSDRFSAERPKGSFSTLEIQRTEQGDSAMYLCASSQTANYNSPLHFGNGTRLTVT.

The chain uses TRBV7-6 and TRBJ2-7, with 10 bases that match TRBD1. This CDR3 has 14 amino acids. V was clipped by 5 bases and J by 6 bases; unmatched bases: 7. Germline values: CDR1 SGHVS, CDR2 FNYEAQ. CDR3 in amino acids: CASSPGTGAREQYF. The CDR3 nucleotides read TGTGCCAGCAGCCCCGGGACAGGGGCTCGCGAGCAGTACTTC.

V gene TRBV6-5 combines with J gene TRBJ2-7; 8 bases map to TRBD1. J lost 0 bases, V lost 0 bases, and 4 bases had no gene match. Germline assignment: CDR1 MNHEY and CDR2 SVGAGI. The CDR3 length is 16 residues. CDR3 nucleotide sequence: TGTGCCAGCAGTTACTCGGGACAGGTCGGCTCCTACGAGCAGTACTTC. The encoded protein is CASSYSGQVGSYEQYF.

The chain links TRBV15 to TRBJ1-2, with no clear D. Germline V gives CDR1 LNHNV, CDR2 YYDKDF (reference sequence). The CDR3 runs 14 residues. Trimming pared 2 bases from V and 9 bases from J, leaving 16 bases between. CDR3 sequence: CATSRKGGGSSYTF. The CDR3 nucleotides are TGTGCCACCAGCAGAAAGGGTGGTGGGAGTAGCTACACCTTC.

The genes are TRBV15 and TRBJ1-1; D might be TRBD1 (5 bases). CDR1 and CDR2 from the germline V gene are LNHNV and YYDKDF (reference sequence). This CDR3 comprises 13 residues. V was pared by 3 bases and J by 1 base, with 6 bases between. CDR3 amino acids: CATSSDRNTEAFF. The CDR3 DNA is TGTGCCACCAGCAGCGACAGGAACACTGAAGCTTTCTTT.

The chain recombines TRBV6-5 with TRBJ2-7; 8 bases map to TRBD1. CDR3 length: 14 residues. Per the germline V gene, CDR1 is MNHEY and CDR2 is SVGAGI. The trim removed 6 bases at V and 4 bases at J, leaving 8 bases unmatched. DNA for the CDR3: TGTGCCAGCAGAGGAGGACAGGGCCGATACGAGCAGTACTTC. It specifies CASRGGQGRYEQYF.

V usage is TRBV18 and J usage is TRBJ1-4; D is undetermined. CDR1 KGHSH and CDR2 LQKENI come from the germline V gene. CDR3 size: 14 residues. V shed 5 bases and J shed 0 bases, with 7 bases lying between them. This CDR3 is CASSTFATNEKLFF. The CDR3 DNA follows: TGTGCCAGCTCAACTTTCGCAACTAATGAAAAACTGTTTTTT.

The V and J genes are TRBV15 and TRBJ2-6; TRBD1 matches at 7 bases. In germline, CDR1 is LNHNV, CDR2 YYDKDF (reference sequence). The CDR3 consists of 17 residues. The junction had 6 bases not matched to a gene; V was cut back by 4 bases and J by 0 bases. CDR3 amino acids: CATSINRGFSGANVLTF. The CDR3 nucleotides are TGTGCCACCAGCATTAACAGGGGCTTCTCTGGGGCCAACGTCCTGACTTTC.

The gene calls are TRBV7-2 and TRBJ2-1, with D possibly being TRBD2 (5 bases). Trimming removed 5 bases at V and 1 base at J, with 12 bases between. CDR1 and CDR2 (germline): SGHTA, FQGNSA. This CDR3 comprises 15 residues. As DNA, the CDR3 is TGTGCCAGCAGCCTCCAGGCGGGTTCCTACAATGAGCAGTTCTTC. Residues: CASSLQAGSYNEQFF.

V gene TRBV7-8 combines with J gene TRBJ2-1, with 8 bases that match TRBD2. The length of the CDR3 is 15 residues. V lost 5 bases to trimming and J lost 5 bases; unmatched junction nucleotides: 8. Germline-derived CDR1 and CDR2 are SGHVS and FQNEAQ. The CDR3 spells CASSPTVRGDNEQFF. The CDR3 coding sequence is TGTGCCAGCAGCCCGACTGTGCGGGGGGACAATGAGCAGTTCTTC.

The rearrangement uses TRBV18 and TRBJ1-1, with TRBD1 matching over 7 bases. Germline CDR1 is KGHSH and CDR2 is LQKENI. Trimming cost V 4 bases and J 1 base; bases outside gene matches: 9. The CDR3 covers 16 residues. The CDR3: CASSRPEGARNTEAFF. The DNA for the CDR3 is TGTGCCAGCTCACGCCCGGAGGGGGCTAGGAACACTGAAGCTTTCTTT.

The chain joins TRBV7-6 to TRBJ2-1; TRBD2 is a possible D gene (6 bases). V was cut by 0 bases and J by 2 bases, with 11 bases left in between. Germline CDR1 and CDR2: SGHVS and FNYEAQ. CDR3 length: 16 amino acids. CDR3 residues: CASSLAGGNTYNEQFF. The CDR3 coding sequence is TGTGCCAGCAGCTTAGCGGGAGGAAACACCTACAATGAGCAGTTCTTC.

J is TRBJ2-7 and V is TRBV10-3, with 8 bases aligning to TRBD1. This CDR3 spans 12 amino acids. The V gene's germline CDR1 is ENHRY and CDR2 SYGVKD. After removal of 6 bases from V and 5 bases from J, the junction contained 3 bases not matched to a gene. CDR3 sequence: CAIRTGADEQYF. In nucleotides, the CDR3 is TGTGCCATCAGGACAGGGGCGGACGAGCAGTACTTC.

This rearrangement joins TRBV6-4 to TRBJ1-6, with TRBD1 identical over 9 bases. This CDR3 region has 13 residues. Germline loops: CDR1 MRHNA, CDR2 SNTAGT. J gave up 8 bases and V 8 bases, and 4 bases lay outside the gene matches. DNA for the CDR3: TGTGCCAGCCGGGACAGGGTCGATTCACCCCTCCACTTT. Its translation: CASRDRVDSPLHF.

The CDR3 region has the DNA TGTGCCAGCAGCGACGACAGGGGCGATACGCAGTATTTT. This encodes CASSDDRGDTQYF. The rearrangement links TRBV13 to TRBJ2-3, with 8 bases that match TRBD1. Germline CDR1 reads PRHDT; CDR2 reads FYEKMQ (reference sequence). The CDR3 contains 13 residues. V was clipped by 5 bases and J by 6 bases; unmatched bases: 4.

This clone was counted only a few times. This specimen includes other DNA sequences encoding the same CDR3. This chain uses TRBV5-1 with TRBJ2-5, with 7 bases identical to TRBD1. This CDR3 is 13 amino acids long. Trimming took 1 base from V and 3 from J; bases not matched to a gene: 0. The germline CDR1 and CDR2 sequences are SGHRS and YFSETQ. CDR3 sequence: CASSLTGEETQYF. CDR3 DNA: TGCGCCAGCAGCTTGACAGGGGAAGAGACCCAGTACTTC.

The chain is built from TRBV4-2 and TRBJ1-1, with D perhaps matching TRBD1 (5 bases). The CDR3 is made up of 13 amino acids. V was cut by 0 bases and J by 3 bases, with 5 bases left in between. Germline assignment: CDR1 LGHNA and CDR2 YNFKEQ. CDR3 residues: CASSQDRDTEAFF. The DNA of the CDR3 is TGTGCCAGCAGCCAAGACAGGGACACTGAAGCTTTCTTT.

Turning to this clone: The sample has other DNA sequences that encode this CDR3 too. The CDR3 DNA follows: TGTGCCATCAGTGGCCGCGGGGACACTGAAGCTTTCTTT. As protein: CAISGRGDTEAFF. The V gene is TRBV10-3, the J gene TRBJ1-1; the D is unclear. The ends were cut back, 4 bases at V and 3 bases at J, with 9 bases in the middle. The CDR3 sequence is 13 residues long. Germline loops: CDR1 ENHRY, CDR2 SYGVKD.